These T cell receptor beta chains were read from a single sample in a study of shared clonotypes between healthy human individuals. Method: immunoSEQ multiplex PCR; TCRdb's copy keeps in-frame clones and lacks some. The repertoire holds around 2,000,000 clones, with about 95% as singletons. The sample taken for sequencing was naive CD8+ T cells sorted from blood. The receptor set was obtained from a man aged 18 to 29 in good health. Each CDR3 is given with its conserved first and last residue. D genes are given only for firm matches. Size values are once, few and many counts, or a class for expanded clones, and some rows have none.

CDR3aa: CASSQGLAEAYEQFF
CDR3nt: TGCGCCAGCAGCCAAGGACTAGCAGAGGCCTATGAGCAGTTCTTC
j_gene: TRBJ2-1
d_gene: TRBD2
abundance: NA
v_gene: TRBV4-3

CDR3aa: CASIPSPGQGTDTQYF
CDR3nt: TGTGCCAGCATACCCTCTCCGGGACAGGGCACAGATACGCAGTATTTT
j_gene: TRBJ2-3
d_gene: TRBD1
abundance: NA
v_gene: TRBV7-9

CDR3aa: CASSSDRVPYNEQFF
CDR3nt: TGTGCCAGCAGCTCGGACAGGGTTCCCTACAATGAGCAGTTCTTC
j_gene: TRBJ2-1
d_gene: TRBD1
abundance: NA
v_gene: TRBV7-9

CDR3aa: CASSQRQGKITEYEQYF
CDR3nt: TGTGCCAGCAGTCAACGGCAGGGCAAGATTACTGAGTACGAGCAGTACTTC
j_gene: TRBJ2-7
d_gene: NA
abundance: NA
v_gene: TRBV2

CDR3aa: CASSDTVYGDMNTEAFF
CDR3nt: TGTGCCAGCAGTGATACCGTATATGGGGACATGAACACTGAAGCTTTCTTT
j_gene: TRBJ1-1
d_gene: NA
abundance: NA
v_gene: TRBV2

CDR3aa: CASSLGGTGYEQYF
CDR3nt: TGTGCCAGCAGCTTAGGGGGGACAGGCTACGAGCAGTACTTC
j_gene: TRBJ2-7
d_gene: TRBD1
abundance: NA
v_gene: TRBV7-6

CDR3aa: CASSVGGGEQPEAFF
CDR3nt: TGTGCCAGCAGCGTAGGCGGGGGGGAGCAGCCCGAAGCTTTCTTT
j_gene: TRBJ1-1
d_gene: NA
abundance: NA
v_gene: TRBV9

CDR3aa: CASSQDNRAGGLSEQFF
CDR3nt: TGCGCCAGCAGCCAAGACAATCGAGCGGGAGGGTTAAGCGAGCAGTTCTTC
j_gene: TRBJ2-1
d_gene: TRBD2
abundance: once
v_gene: TRBV4-1

CDR3aa: CASSLAGQGANNEQFF
CDR3nt: TGCGCCAGCAGCTTGGCGGGACAGGGAGCGAACAATGAGCAGTTCTTC
j_gene: TRBJ2-1
d_gene: TRBD1
abundance: NA
v_gene: TRBV5-1

CDR3aa: CASSVVLGEQFF
CDR3nt: TGTGCCAGCAGCGTAGTACTGGGGGAGCAGTTCTTC
j_gene: TRBJ2-1
d_gene: NA
abundance: NA
v_gene: TRBV9

CDR3aa: CASSLEDNYEQYF
CDR3nt: TGTGCCAGCAGCTTAGAGGACAACTACGAGCAGTACTTC
j_gene: TRBJ2-7
d_gene: NA
abundance: NA
v_gene: TRBV7-9

CDR3aa: CASSPVGPANEKLFF
CDR3nt: TGCGCCAGCAGCCCAGTAGGGCCGGCTAATGAAAAACTGTTTTTT
j_gene: TRBJ1-4
d_gene: NA
abundance: NA
v_gene: TRBV4-1

CDR3aa: CASSEGWQGPGGYTF
CDR3nt: TGTGCCAGCAGTGAAGGGTGGCAAGGGCCGGGCGGCTACACCTTC
j_gene: TRBJ1-2
d_gene: NA
abundance: NA
v_gene: TRBV2

CDR3aa: CASSQDQGANEKLFF
CDR3nt: TGCGCCAGCAGCCAAGATCAGGGGGCAAATGAAAAACTGTTTTTT
j_gene: TRBJ1-4
d_gene: TRBD1
abundance: NA
v_gene: TRBV4-3

CDR3aa: CASSYVGVEQYF
CDR3nt: TGTGCCAGCAGTTACGTGGGGGTCGAGCAGTACTTC
j_gene: TRBJ2-7
d_gene: NA
abundance: once
v_gene: TRBV6-5

CDR3aa: CASSHEPGAYEQFF
CDR3nt: TGTGCCAGCAGCCATGAACCGGGCGCTTATGAGCAGTTCTTC
j_gene: TRBJ2-1
d_gene: NA
abundance: NA
v_gene: TRBV14

CDR3aa: CASSIRAWTADEQYF
CDR3nt: TGTGCCAGTAGTATCAGGGCGTGGACTGCCGACGAGCAGTACTTC
j_gene: TRBJ2-7
d_gene: NA
abundance: NA
v_gene: TRBV19

CDR3aa: CASSPAGGDYEQYF
CDR3nt: TGTGCCAGCAGTCCAGCGGGAGGGGACTACGAGCAGTACTTC
j_gene: TRBJ2-7
d_gene: TRBD2
abundance: NA
v_gene: TRBV27

CDR3aa: CASSDETQGGEKLFF
CDR3nt: TGCGCCAGCAGTGATGAGACGCAGGGGGGTGAAAAACTGTTTTTT
j_gene: TRBJ1-4
d_gene: TRBD1
abundance: once
v_gene: TRBV10-2

CDR3aa: CASSLVRAETQYF
CDR3nt: TGTGCCAGCAGCTTAGTCAGGGCCGAGACCCAGTACTTC
j_gene: TRBJ2-5
d_gene: NA
abundance: NA
v_gene: TRBV7-9

CDR3aa: CAWSSISYEQYF
CDR3nt: TGTGCCTGGAGTAGCATTAGTTACGAGCAGTACTTC
j_gene: TRBJ2-7
d_gene: NA
abundance: NA
v_gene: TRBV30

CDR3aa: CASSLNVAGGYEQYF
CDR3nt: TGTGCCAGCAGCTTGAACGTCGCGGGAGGTTACGAGCAGTACTTC
j_gene: TRBJ2-7
d_gene: TRBD2
abundance: NA
v_gene: TRBV5-4

CDR3aa: CASSPQTGNYGYTF
CDR3nt: TGTGCCAGCAGTCCCCAGACAGGGAACTATGGCTACACCTTC
j_gene: TRBJ1-2
d_gene: TRBD1
abundance: NA
v_gene: TRBV6-5

CDR3aa: CASSVYPGLAVSSSSYNEQFF
CDR3nt: TGTGCCAGCAGTGTTTATCCGGGACTAGCGGTCTCGAGTAGCTCCTACAATGAGCAGTTCTTC
j_gene: TRBJ2-1
d_gene: TRBD2
abundance: NA
v_gene: TRBV2

CDR3aa: CASSSLTGMNTEAFF
CDR3nt: TGTGCCAGCAGCTCACTGACAGGGATGAACACTGAAGCTTTCTTT
j_gene: TRBJ1-1
d_gene: TRBD1
abundance: NA
v_gene: TRBV5-4

CDR3aa: CASSLAGEDGYTF
CDR3nt: TGTGCCAGCAGCTTGGCGGGGGAAGATGGCTACACCTTC
j_gene: TRBJ1-2
d_gene: NA
abundance: NA
v_gene: TRBV5-8

CDR3aa: CASSPGLISGNTIYF
CDR3nt: TGTGCCAGCAGTCCAGGACTGATCTCTGGAAACACCATATATTTT
j_gene: TRBJ1-3
d_gene: NA
abundance: NA
v_gene: TRBV6-5

CDR3aa: CASSFGTGWDQPQHF
CDR3nt: TGTGCCAGCAGTTTCGGGACAGGGTGGGATCAGCCCCAGCATTTT
j_gene: TRBJ1-5
d_gene: TRBD1
abundance: NA
v_gene: TRBV27

CDR3aa: CASSPGLAVEQYF
CDR3nt: TGTGCCAGCAGTCCGGGACTAGCGGTAGAGCAGTACTTC
j_gene: TRBJ2-7
d_gene: TRBD2
abundance: NA
v_gene: TRBV27

CDR3aa: CASSFGGLNTEAFF
CDR3nt: TGTGCCAGCAGCTTCGGGGGGCTGAACACTGAAGCTTTCTTT
j_gene: TRBJ1-1
d_gene: NA
abundance: NA
v_gene: TRBV11-3

CDR3aa: CASSQDPAGGIVNEQFF
CDR3nt: TGCGCCAGCAGCCAAGATCCAGCGGGAGGAATCGTCAATGAGCAGTTCTTC
j_gene: TRBJ2-1
d_gene: TRBD2
abundance: NA
v_gene: TRBV4-1

CDR3aa: CASSHSTGNYEQYF
CDR3nt: TGCGCCAGCAGCCACTCGACGGGTAACTACGAGCAGTACTTC
j_gene: TRBJ2-7
d_gene: NA
abundance: NA
v_gene: TRBV4-1

CDR3aa: CASSLGTGGADGYTF
CDR3nt: TGTGCCAGCAGTCTAGGGACAGGGGGCGCGGATGGCTACACCTTC
j_gene: TRBJ1-2
d_gene: TRBD1
abundance: once
v_gene: TRBV27

CDR3aa: CASTPGKGGYEQYF
CDR3nt: TGTGCCAGCACCCCCGGAAAGGGCGGGTACGAGCAGTACTTC
j_gene: TRBJ2-7
d_gene: NA
abundance: NA
v_gene: TRBV7-2

CDR3aa: CASSVPDRESYIQYF
CDR3nt: TGCGCCAGCAGTGTCCCGGACAGGGAGAGTTACATTCAGTACTTC
j_gene: TRBJ2-4
d_gene: TRBD1
abundance: NA
v_gene: TRBV10-1

CDR3aa: CASSERQIGYEQYF
CDR3nt: TGCGCCAGCAGTGAGAGGCAGATTGGCTACGAGCAGTACTTC
j_gene: TRBJ2-7
d_gene: NA
abundance: once
v_gene: TRBV10-2

CDR3aa: CASSPDRGGRIGELFF
CDR3nt: TGTGCCAGCAGCCCCGACAGGGGGGGACGGATCGGGGAGCTGTTTTTT
j_gene: TRBJ2-2
d_gene: TRBD1
abundance: once
v_gene: TRBV27

CDR3aa: CASSLESNEQFF
CDR3nt: TGTGCCAGCAGCTTAGAATCCAATGAGCAGTTCTTC
j_gene: TRBJ2-1
d_gene: NA
abundance: NA
v_gene: TRBV13

CDR3aa: CASKGGYGYTF
CDR3nt: TGTGCCAGCAAAGGGGGGTATGGCTACACCTTC
j_gene: TRBJ1-2
d_gene: NA
abundance: once
v_gene: TRBV28

CDR3aa: CASSRDRSSYNSPLHF
CDR3nt: TGTGCCAGCAGTCGGGACAGAAGCTCCTATAATTCACCCCTCCACTTT
j_gene: TRBJ1-6
d_gene: TRBD1
abundance: once
v_gene: TRBV7-2

CDR3aa: CASSAKGMGAYEQYF
CDR3nt: TGTGCCAGCAGCGCCAAGGGTATGGGTGCCTACGAGCAGTACTTC
j_gene: TRBJ2-7
d_gene: NA
abundance: once
v_gene: TRBV6-1

CDR3aa: CASSWDRDSYNSPLHF
CDR3nt: TGTGCCAGCAGCTGGGACCGGGACAGTTATAATTCACCCCTCCACTTT
j_gene: TRBJ1-6
d_gene: TRBD1
abundance: NA
v_gene: TRBV11-2

CDR3aa: CASSLEGMETQYF
CDR3nt: TGTGCCAGCAGCTTAGAAGGGATGGAGACCCAGTACTTC
j_gene: TRBJ2-5
d_gene: NA
abundance: NA
v_gene: TRBV7-9

CDR3aa: CAISETTTSGDTDTQYF
CDR3nt: TGTGCCATCAGTGAGACCACGACTAGCGGGGACACAGATACGCAGTATTTT
j_gene: TRBJ2-3
d_gene: TRBD2
abundance: NA
v_gene: TRBV10-3

CDR3aa: CASSQGPEAFF
CDR3nt: TGCGCCAGCAGCCAAGGTCCTGAAGCTTTCTTT
j_gene: TRBJ1-1
d_gene: NA
abundance: NA
v_gene: TRBV4-1